The source of this T cell receptor (beta chain) is a study of OX40 agonist ivuxolimab in advanced cancers. Background on the study: The diagnoses of dose-escalation patients were hepatocellular carcinoma, melanoma, renal cell or head and neck cancer. Patients achieving partial responses numbered three: one hepatocellular carcinoma case and two cutaneous melanoma cases. Study-level findings and limits: Part of the nonresponder group also had normalized T-cell clonal expansion that was low.

Trimming pared 1 base from V and 1 base from J, leaving 8 bases between. CDR3 size: 14 residues. The germline V gene has CDR1 GTSNPN and CDR2 SVGIG (reference sequence). This table comes from immunoSEQ multiplex PCR, and its TCRdb copy is limited to in-frame clones, with some not included. The repertoire has 75,000 to 95,000 clones, 70% to 85% of them found once; the top ten carry approximately 0.51%. As for this clone: As yet, its antigen is unknown.

This sequence joins TRBV30 and TRBJ2-1; D is uncertain. The receptor's source is an adult with an advanced solid tumor such as melanoma, head and neck, liver or kidney cancer. This sample comprised CD4+ or CD8+ T cells sorted from blood, obtained in a trial of the OX40 agonist ivuxolimab. CDR3 nucleotide sequence: TGTGCCTGGAGTGGGGTACGTTCCTACAATGAGCAGTTCTTC. Protein: CAWSGVRSYNEQFF.